The 20 T cell receptor beta chains given below trace back to one sample, sequenced in a study of blood T cell repertoires in COVID-19. Generated by immunoSEQ multiplex PCR, the TCRdb table keeps only in-frame clones and is missing some. The sample lists tens of thousands of clones, roughly 83% occurring once. The sequencing sample was made of peripheral blood. These TCRs come from a human donor with active COVID-19. The donor label of this sample is uncertain.

This sequence joins TRBV5-5 and TRBJ1-5; TRBD1 might be the D (6 bases). The CDR3 loop spans 16 amino acids. The V end was cut by 3 bases, the J end by 5 bases, with 18 bases between. Germline V gene lookup returns CDR1 SGHKS and CDR2 YYEKEE (reference sequence). Written as DNA, the CDR3 is TGTGCCAGCAGCTGGGGGATGGGGGCGAGCGATCAGCCCCAGCATTTT. Translated: CASSWGMGASDQPQHF.

The table lists this clone with a few counts. Other DNA variants within this sample encode the same CDR3. V is TRBV10-2 and J is TRBJ2-7; 14 bases are shared with TRBD2. Trimming cost V 5 bases and J 6 bases; bases outside gene matches: 9. CDR3 size: 16 residues. From germline, CDR1 is WSHSY and CDR2 SAAADI. The CDR3 loop reads CASSRLAGGPLGEQYF. In DNA form, the CDR3 reads TGCGCCAGCAGTCGACTAGCGGGGGGGCCTCTTGGCGAGCAGTACTTC.

This clone showed up just once. V gene TRBV3-1 (or the pseudogene TRBV3-2) combines with J gene TRBJ1-2; the D gene is possibly TRBD1 (5 bases). Trimming shortened V by 1 base and J by 7 bases, and 10 bases separated the two germline ends. Germline V gene lookup returns CDR1 LGHDT and CDR2 YNNKEL (reference sequence). The CDR3 covers 13 residues. The CDR3 loop is CASSQGQLSGYTF. The CDR3, as DNA: TGTGCCAGCAGCCAAGGACAGCTCTCTGGCTACACCTTC.

The chain uses TRBV2 and TRBJ2-5; TRBD2 agrees at 10 bases. Germline V gene lookup returns CDR1 SNHLY and CDR2 FYNNEI. The CDR3 sequence is 16 residues long. V was clipped by 7 bases and J by 5 bases; unmatched bases: 13. This CDR3 is CASTKTSGRTGETQYF. In nucleotides, the CDR3 is TGTGCCAGCACCAAGACTAGCGGGCGCACGGGGGAGACCCAGTACTTC.

This chain connects TRBV9 to TRBJ1-3; tentative D call: TRBD1 (6 bases). This CDR3 is 18 amino acids long. V lost 1 base and J 2 bases, leaving 19 bases between the germline ends. The germline V gene has CDR1 SGDLS and CDR2 YYNGEE. DNA of the CDR3: TGTGCCAGCAGCGTAAATGTGGGCGGGGGGGCTCCTGGAAACACCATATATTTT. This codes for CASSVNVGGGAPGNTIYF.

V usage is TRBV6-1 and J usage is TRBJ1-1, with D maybe TRBD1 (5 bases). The CDR3 is made up of 15 amino acids. In germline, CDR1 is MNHNS, CDR2 SASEGT. V was trimmed by 2 bases and J by 0 bases, leaving 10 bases between them. The chain's CDR3 is CASSESVGVNTEAFF. CDR3 DNA sequence: TGTGCCAGCAGTGAATCGGTAGGGGTGAACACTGAAGCTTTCTTT.

V gene TRBV6-2 or TRBV6-3 combines with J gene TRBJ2-1; 9 bases fit TRBD2. Trimming took 0 bases from V and 3 from J; bases not matched to a gene: 9. Germline CDR1 reads MNHEY; CDR2 reads SVGEGT. The CDR3 has 18 residues. Here the CDR3 DNA reads TGTGCCAGCAGTTACTCCCCCCCCGCTAGCGGGGTCTACAATGAGCAGTTCTTC. It codes for CASSYSPPASGVYNEQFF.

The chain carries TRBV7-2 and TRBJ2-2, with D uncertain. CDR1 SGHTA and CDR2 FQGNSA come from the germline V gene. This CDR3 comprises 14 residues. V lost 4 bases and J lost 5, with 11 bases in between. The CDR3 coding sequence is TGTGCCAGCAGCTACAATTTAGCAACCGGGGAGCTGTTTTTT. The encoded protein is CASSYNLATGELFF.

Only a few counts were recorded for this clone. The DNA for the CDR3 is TGTGCCAGCAGCCCTAGTGGGACAGGGGGCGCGAGAAACTATGGCTACACCTTC. Amino acid sequence: CASSPSGTGGARNYGYTF. This chain links TRBV25-1 with TRBJ1-2, with 12 nucleotides matching TRBD1. The germline CDR1 and CDR2 sequences are MGHDK and SYGVNS. With V trimmed by 6 bases and J by 2 bases, 13 bases remained unmatched. CDR3 length: 18 amino acids.

The chain employs TRBV4-1 and TRBJ1-2; TRBD1 matches 8 bases. CDR3 size: 15 residues. Germline V gene lookup returns CDR1 MGHRA and CDR2 YSYEKL. V dropped 0 bases and J dropped 2; count of bases not matched to a gene: 2. The CDR3 coding sequence is TGCGCCAGCAGCCAAGATACAGGGGGAAACTATGGCTACACCTTC. Protein: CASSQDTGGNYGYTF.

Turning to this clone: Other DNA sequences in this specimen translate into the identical CDR3. V is TRBV7-9 and J is TRBJ2-7; 11 bases are shared with TRBD1. Germline-derived CDR1 and CDR2 are SEHNR and FQNEAQ (reference sequence). V dropped 5 bases and J dropped 7; count of bases not matched to a gene: 7. The CDR3 consists of 14 residues. The CDR3 region has the DNA TGTGCCAGCAGCCCCGGACAGGGGGCGGGGGAGCAGTACTTC. This encodes CASSPGQGAGEQYF.

Only a few counts were recorded for this clone. This chain joins TRBV6-5 and TRBJ2-1; 7 bases are a match to TRBD1. The CDR3 totals 13 residues. The V and J ends lost 5 bases and 9 bases, in that order; junction bases with no gene match: 7. The V gene's germline CDR1 is MNHEY and CDR2 SVGAGI. The CDR3: CASSLDRVGEQFF. The CDR3 region has the DNA TGTGCCAGCAGTCTTGACAGGGTTGGTGAGCAGTTCTTC.

This chain links TRBV4-2 with TRBJ2-3, with TRBD2 matching over 8 bases. Trimming took 6 bases from V and 0 from J; bases not matched to a gene: 8. There are 16 residues in the CDR3. Looked up from germline, CDR1 is LGHNA and CDR2 is YNFKEQ. In DNA, the CDR3 is TGTGCCAGCAGTCAGCGTAGCGGGGCTAGCACAGATACGCAGTATTTT. The encoded protein is CASSQRSGASTDTQYF.

The gene calls are TRBV28 and TRBJ2-7; 8 positions match TRBD2. The CDR3 has 15 amino acids. The germline V gene has CDR1 MDHEN and CDR2 SYDVKM. The V and J ends lost 0 bases and 4 bases, in that order; junction bases with no gene match: 5. In nucleotides, the CDR3 is TGTGCCAGCAGTTTATGGCCTCGGGGGGGATACGAGCAGTACTTC. This translates into CASSLWPRGGYEQYF.

This clone was seen only once. The V call is TRBV25-1, the J call TRBJ2-7, with 9 positions matching TRBD2. Looked up from germline, CDR1 is MGHDK and CDR2 is SYGVNS. The trim removed 1 base at V and 4 bases at J, leaving 5 bases unmatched. The CDR3 length is 15 residues. CDR3 amino acids: CASSELVAGAYEQYF. DNA of the CDR3: TGTGCCAGCAGTGAATTGGTAGCGGGAGCATACGAGCAGTACTTC.

The chain combines TRBV7-9 with TRBJ1-1, with D unclear. Between the trimmed V and J ends, which lost 0 bases and 3 bases, there was a span of 8 bases. Germline V gives CDR1 SEHNR, CDR2 FQNEAQ (reference sequence). This CDR3 region has 14 residues. The CDR3 nucleotides are TGTGCCAGCAGCTTAGCCAGGCGGGACACTGAAGCTTTCTTT. This translates into CASSLARRDTEAFF.

The V gene is TRBV3-1 (or the pseudogene TRBV3-2), the J gene TRBJ1-4, with a tentative D call TRBD1 (6 bases). CDR1 LGHDT and CDR2 YNNKEL come from the germline V gene (reference sequence). Trimming took 0 bases from V and 13 from J, leaving 21 bases between them. The CDR3 totals 16 residues. CDR3 DNA: TGTGCCAGCAGCCAAGATTACCGGGGGGCCGATCAAAGACTGTTTTTT. Encoded protein: CASSQDYRGADQRLFF.

J is TRBJ1-1 and V is TRBV3-1 (or the pseudogene TRBV3-2), with D perhaps matching TRBD1 (6 bases). CDR1 and CDR2 (germline): LGHDT, YNNKEL (reference sequence). This CDR3 contains 11 residues. The germline V and J ends were trimmed by 4 bases and 8 bases, with 8 bases remaining between them. The chain's CDR3 is CASSPGTEAFF. In DNA form, the CDR3 reads TGTGCCAGCAGCCCCGGGACAGAAGCTTTCTTT.

This sequence joins TRBV18 and TRBJ1-4, with 9 bases matching TRBD1. Germline-derived CDR1 and CDR2 are KGHSH and LQKENI. The CDR3 loop spans 14 amino acids. J lost 8 bases, V lost 3 bases, and 4 bases had no gene match. CDR3 coding DNA: TGTGCCAGCTCACCGCGGACAGGGGAGGAAAAACTGTTTTTT. Translation: CASSPRTGEEKLFF.

This clone occurred a few times. V is TRBV7-9 and J is TRBJ2-2, with D tentatively TRBD2 (6 bases). This CDR3 is built from 17 residues. Trimming cost V 5 bases and J 5 bases, with 21 bases left between them. Germline CDR1 and CDR2: SEHNR and FQNEAQ (reference sequence). CDR3 protein: CASSGPGLRQVTGELFF. CDR3 bases: TGTGCCAGCAGCGGGCCGGGACTCCGGCAGGTAACCGGGGAGCTGTTTTTT. Combining the CDR3 with reference TRBV7-9 and TRBJ2-2 gives the whole variable domain DTGVSQNPRHKITKRGQNVTFRCDPISEHNRLYWYRQTLGQGPEFLTYFQNEAQLEKSRLLSDRFSAERPKGSFSTLEIQRTEQGDSAMYLCASSGPGLRQVTGELFFGEGSRLTVL.